Below are 13 T cell receptor beta chains sequenced from a single sample in a study of blood T cell repertoires in COVID-19. Sequencing used immunoSEQ multiplex PCR; TCRdb keeps in-frame clones, though not all of them. This table has 130,000 to 150,000 clones, over 70% appearing once. Sequenced sample: peripheral blood. The receptors here all came from a man older than 75 with acute or convalescent COVID-19.

This clone turned up a few times. This chain links TRBV19 with TRBJ1-4; 8 bases agree with TRBD1. V lost 6 bases, J lost 6 bases, and 6 bases stayed unmatched. CDR1 LNHDA and CDR2 SQIVND come from the germline V gene (reference sequence). CDR3 length: 14 amino acids. The CDR3 sequence: CASRDDRGYEKLFF. DNA of the CDR3: TGTGCCAGTAGGGACGACAGGGGTTATGAAAAACTGTTTTTT.

This clone was counted a few times. This sequence joins TRBV19 and TRBJ1-1; tentative D call: TRBD1 (6 bases). The CDR3 covers 15 residues. From germline, CDR1 is LNHDA and CDR2 SQIVND (reference sequence). The ends were cut back, 7 bases at V and 0 bases at J, with 15 bases in the middle. This chain's CDR3 is CASKRWGPMNTEAFF. The CDR3 nucleotides are TGTGCCAGTAAGAGGTGGGGGCCGATGAACACTGAAGCTTTCTTT.

The chain recombines TRBV18 with TRBJ1-5; 10 nucleotides match TRBD1. This CDR3 region has 15 residues. Germline-derived CDR1 and CDR2 are KGHSH and LQKENI. V lost 3 bases to trimming and J lost 5 bases; unmatched junction nucleotides: 4. CDR3 loop: CASSPGTGVHQPQHF. The CDR3 DNA follows: TGTGCCAGCTCACCGGGGACAGGGGTTCATCAGCCCCAGCATTTT.

This clone was counted a single time. J is TRBJ1-1 and V is TRBV2, with unresolved D. Deletions cut 7 bases from V and 1 base from J, with 10 bases between. Per germline, CDR1 SNHLY and CDR2 FYNNEI. The CDR3 length is 13 residues. The CDR3 nucleotides read TGTGCCAGCATGAGAGGTCGGAACACTGAAGCTTTCTTT. This sequence encodes CASMRGRNTEAFF. The full variable domain, in which reference TRBV2 and TRBJ1-1 provide the parts outside the CDR3, is EPEVTQTPSHQVTQMGQEVILRCVPISNHLYFYWYRQILGQKVEFLVSFYNNEISEKSEIFDDQFSVERPDGSNFTLKIRSTKLEDSAMYFCASMRGRNTEAFFGQGTRLTVV.

This clone occurred a few times. This rearrangement joins TRBV19 to TRBJ2-7; 8 nucleotides align to TRBD1. V was pared by 4 bases and J by 3 bases, with 5 bases of the junction left unmatched. The CDR3 has 14 residues. CDR1 is LNHDA and CDR2 is SQIVND in the germline V gene (reference sequence). CDR3: CASSRTGYGYEQYF. In DNA form, the CDR3 reads TGTGCCAGTAGTAGGACAGGGTATGGCTACGAGCAGTACTTC.

The chain is built from TRBV7-2 and TRBJ2-7; TRBD2 matches 12 bases. J lost 1 base, V lost 5 bases, and 9 bases had no gene match. The CDR3 is 17 residues long. Germline CDR1 SGHTA, CDR2 FQGNSA. CDR3 region: CASSLRLAGVVSYEQYF. The CDR3 coding sequence is TGTGCCAGCAGCCTTCGACTAGCGGGAGTCGTATCCTACGAGCAGTACTTC.

This clone was found once. The chain recombines TRBV5-1 with TRBJ1-2; the D gene is possibly TRBD1 (6 bases). Trimming left V 6 bases short and J 2 bases short, with 17 bases between. The V gene's germline CDR1 is SGHRS and CDR2 YFSETQ. CDR3 length: 15 amino acids. The CDR3, as DNA: TGCGCCAGCACCCTGGGATACAGGGCGAACTATGGCTACACCTTC. Its translation is CASTLGYRANYGYTF.

V gene TRBV4-2 combines with J gene TRBJ2-1; D not certain. This CDR3 spans 16 amino acids. The germline gives CDR1 LGHNA, CDR2 YNFKEQ. V lost 1 base and J lost 4, with 14 bases in between. CDR3 bases: TGTGCCAGCAGCCAAGTGTCCGCACCAGAATACAATGAGCAGTTCTTC. Translated, it gives CASSQVSAPEYNEQFF.

This rearrangement joins TRBV28 to TRBJ2-3, with D possibly TRBD2 on 5 matching bases. With 5 bases removed from V and 3 bases from J, the gap between germline ends came to 18 bases. The CDR3 runs to 16 residues. Per germline, CDR1 MDHEN and CDR2 SYDVKM. The CDR3 protein is CASSQPGKEGTDTQYF. CDR3 nucleotide sequence: TGTGCCAGCAGTCAGCCGGGAAAGGAAGGGACAGATACGCAGTATTTT.

The chain carries TRBV10-3 and TRBJ2-2, with D hard to call. CDR3 length: 14 residues. The V end lost 2 bases, the J end lost 1 base, and 5 bases lay between the germline ends. Germline-derived CDR1 and CDR2 are ENHRY and SYGVKD. CDR3 in DNA: TGTGCCATCAGTGAGCACAGGAACACCGGGGAGCTGTTTTTT. Residues: CAISEHRNTGELFF.

This chain joins TRBV11-1 and TRBJ1-1, with TRBD1 identical over 7 bases. The V gene end was trimmed by 5 bases and the J gene end by 2 bases; junction bases not matched to a gene: 5. The CDR3 is made up of 14 amino acids. CDR1 is SGHAT, CDR2 FQDESV, per germline (reference sequence). The CDR3 sequence: CASSPGTVNTEAFF. CDR3 nucleotide sequence: TGTGCCAGCAGCCCCGGGACAGTCAACACTGAAGCTTTCTTT.

In this sample, this clone turned up a few times. The J gene is TRBJ2-3, the V gene TRBV10-2; no clear D. Per the germline V gene, CDR1 is WSHSY and CDR2 is SAAADI. The CDR3 spans 15 residues. Trimming stripped 7 bases from V and 2 bases from J, with 16 bases between. CDR3: CASKVAGDSTDTQYF. In DNA form, the CDR3 reads TGCGCCAGCAAGGTGGCCGGAGACTCCACAGATACGCAGTATTTT.

The rearrangement links TRBV7-2 to TRBJ2-7; a weak D match, TRBD1 (6 bases). Germline values: CDR1 SGHTA, CDR2 FQGNSA. Deletions cut 8 bases from V and 2 bases from J, with 7 bases between. This CDR3 comprises 11 residues. The CDR3 bases are TGTGCCAGCGGGGGCGCCTACGAGCAGTACTTC. This encodes CASGGAYEQYF.